Below, 14 T cell receptor beta chains from the same sample are listed, as sequenced in a study of shared clonotypes between healthy human individuals. Naive CD8 cells lacked CD45RO, underwent positive selection for CCR7 and left out terminally differentiated effector memory CD45RA+ cells. Using immunoSEQ multiplex PCR, the repertoire was profiled, and TCRdb retains in-frame clones only, with some absent. The sample consists of some 2 million clones, approximately 95% of them appearing once. Sequencing input: naive CD8+ T cells sorted from blood. Source of these receptors: a young man in good health.

The chain links TRBV25-1 to TRBJ1-4, with 8 bases identical to TRBD1. There are 15 residues in the CDR3. Germline V gene lookup returns CDR1 MGHDK and CDR2 SYGVNS. J was trimmed by 8 bases and V by 3 bases; bases with no gene match: 8. The CDR3 sequence is CASSDTTGGEEKLFF. DNA for the CDR3: TGTGCCAGCAGTGATACTACAGGGGGTGAGGAAAAACTGTTTTTT.

V is TRBV6-4 and J is TRBJ1-2, with 7 bases fitting TRBD1. The CDR3 has 18 residues. The ends lost 3 bases at V and 6 bases at J; junction bases unmatched: 19. Germline-derived CDR1 and CDR2 are MRHNA and SNTAGT. The CDR3 coding sequence is TGTGCCAGCAGTGAAGGAGTCGGGACAGAAACATCCTGGGATGGCTACACCTTC. Translated, it gives CASSEGVGTETSWDGYTF.

The CDR3 is CASSRRLAGQETQYF. CDR3 sequence (DNA): TGTGCCAGCAGCCGGAGACTAGCGGGGCAAGAGACCCAGTACTTC. V is TRBV11-2 and J is TRBJ2-5; TRBD2 agrees at 11 bases. The CDR3 spans 15 residues. V shed 5 bases, J shed 2 bases, and the junction held 4 bases outside the gene matches. Looked up from germline, CDR1 is SGHAT and CDR2 is FQNNGV.

This clone was seen once. The genes are TRBV2 and TRBJ1-2; 7 nucleotides line up with TRBD1. This CDR3 contains 15 residues. The ends lost 6 bases at V and 0 bases at J; junction bases unmatched: 7. CDR1 SNHLY and CDR2 FYNNEI come from the germline V gene. The CDR3 DNA follows: TGTGCCAGCAGCCGAGGGACAGCCTCTAACTATGGCTACACCTTC. Its translation is CASSRGTASNYGYTF. Supplemented by reference TRBV2 and TRBJ1-2, the full variable domain reads EPEVTQTPSHQVTQMGQEVILRCVPISNHLYFYWYRQILGQKVEFLVSFYNNEISEKSEIFDDQFSVERPDGSNFTLKIRSTKLEDSAMYFCASSRGTASNYGYTFGSGTRLTVV.

The sample holds a few counts of this clone. The chain recombines TRBV14 with TRBJ2-1; no reliable D call. The germline V and J ends were trimmed by 4 bases and 6 bases, with 4 bases remaining between them. Germline V gene sequence: CDR1 SGHDN, CDR2 FVKESK. The CDR3 totals 11 residues. CDR3 DNA sequence: TGTGCCAGCAGCCTTTTCAATGAGCAGTTCTTC. It yields the protein CASSLFNEQFF.

This clone was counted a single time. This CDR3 is also generated by other DNA sequences in the sample. The chain has TRBV4-3 and TRBJ2-3, with 7 bases fitting TRBD2. The junction had 6 bases not matched to a gene; V was cut back by 1 base and J by 5 bases. Per the germline V gene, CDR1 is LGHNA and CDR2 is YSLEER. This CDR3 region has 15 residues. The CDR3 sequence: CASSQGLAVGDTQYF. CDR3 DNA: TGCGCCAGCAGCCAAGGGCTAGCGGTCGGAGATACGCAGTATTTT.

The V call is TRBV15, the J call TRBJ2-7; no definite D call. V was clipped by 0 bases and J by 7 bases, with 7 bases between them. This CDR3 region has 12 residues. Germline values: CDR1 LNHNV, CDR2 YYDKDF (reference sequence). The CDR3 reads CATSRENAEQYF. The CDR3 bases are TGTGCCACCAGCAGAGAAAATGCGGAGCAGTACTTC.

This chain joins TRBV5-6 and TRBJ2-2; TRBD1 aligns across 7 bases. The V and J ends lost 0 bases and 3 bases, in that order; junction bases with no gene match: 5. The CDR3 covers 16 residues. CDR1 is SGHDT, CDR2 YYEEEE, per germline. As DNA, the CDR3 is TGTGCCAGCAGCTTGGATCTACAGGGGTACACCGGGGAGCTGTTTTTT. Translated, it gives CASSLDLQGYTGELFF.

The chain carries TRBV27 and TRBJ1-4; D unresolved. The V gene lost 2 bases and the J gene lost 4 bases, with 8 bases spanning the gap. Germline V gene lookup returns CDR1 MNHEY and CDR2 SMNVEV (reference sequence). The CDR3 has 14 amino acids. The chain's CDR3 is CASSLLSDNEKLFF. The CDR3 coding sequence is TGTGCCAGCAGTTTACTCTCGGATAATGAAAAACTGTTTTTT.

This chain uses TRBV19 with TRBJ2-7; 9 nucleotides align to TRBD2. After removal of 5 bases from V and 2 bases from J, the junction contained 10 bases not matched to a gene. Germline CDR1 is LNHDA and CDR2 is SQIVND (reference sequence). This CDR3 spans 16 amino acids. The DNA for the CDR3 is TGTGCCAGTAGTGGCTGGGCTAGCGGGACGCCCTACGAGCAGTACTTC. Translating it yields CASSGWASGTPYEQYF.

This clone has just one count. The chain joins TRBV5-5 to TRBJ1-1, with D uncertain. The CDR3 is 13 residues long. Trimming stripped 1 base from V and 2 bases from J, with 6 bases between. Germline V gene data show CDR1 as SGHKS and CDR2 as YYEKEE (reference sequence). CDR3 DNA sequence: TGTGCCAGCAGCTTGTGGGATAACACTGAAGCTTTCTTT. It yields the protein CASSLWDNTEAFF.

This chain uses TRBV28 with TRBJ2-2; 8 bases are shared with TRBD2. V trimming: 1 base; J trimming: 4 bases; junction bases outside the gene matches: 5. This CDR3 comprises 16 residues. Germline V lookup: CDR1 MDHEN, CDR2 SYDVKM. The CDR3 DNA reads TGTGCCAGCAGTTTATACGGGGGGGCCTCCACCGGGGAGCTGTTTTTT. This codes for CASSLYGGASTGELFF.

The V and J genes are TRBV28 and TRBJ1-1; weak D call: TRBD1 (6 bases). Trimming removed 6 bases from V and 0 bases from J, with 11 bases in between. Germline V gene lookup returns CDR1 MDHEN and CDR2 SYDVKM. This CDR3 has 14 amino acids. The CDR3 sequence: CASRPDRLNTEAFF. The CDR3 nucleotides read TGTGCCAGCAGGCCAGACAGGTTGAACACTGAAGCTTTCTTT.

Here the CDR3 reads CASSTTREDPNYNEQFF. The CDR3 DNA reads TGTGCCAGCAGTACTACCCGGGAGGATCCCAACTACAATGAGCAGTTCTTC. The chain has TRBV28 and TRBJ2-1, with 7 nucleotides matching TRBD2. Germline values: CDR1 MDHEN, CDR2 SYDVKM. The ends lost 5 bases at V and 3 bases at J; junction bases unmatched: 13. This CDR3 region has 17 residues.